This TCR beta chain was documented in a study of blood T cell repertoires in COVID-19. Sequencing used immunoSEQ multiplex PCR; TCRdb keeps in-frame clones, though not all of them. This sample carries over 250,000 clones, 83% of them seen once, and the ten largest clones take 7.5% to 10%. This CDR3 is built from 15 residues. Germline V gene lookup returns CDR1 LNHDA and CDR2 SQIVND (reference sequence). With V trimmed by 5 bases and J by 1 base, 6 bases remained unmatched. The sample consisted of peripheral blood. J is TRBJ2-7 and V is TRBV19; 9 bases match TRBD1. This TCR was recovered from a woman between 45 and 60 years old who had recovered from COVID-19. CDR3 sequence: CASSLGQGRSYEQYF. CDR3 DNA sequence: TGTGCCAGTAGTCTTGGACAGGGGCGGTCCTACGAGCAGTACTTC.